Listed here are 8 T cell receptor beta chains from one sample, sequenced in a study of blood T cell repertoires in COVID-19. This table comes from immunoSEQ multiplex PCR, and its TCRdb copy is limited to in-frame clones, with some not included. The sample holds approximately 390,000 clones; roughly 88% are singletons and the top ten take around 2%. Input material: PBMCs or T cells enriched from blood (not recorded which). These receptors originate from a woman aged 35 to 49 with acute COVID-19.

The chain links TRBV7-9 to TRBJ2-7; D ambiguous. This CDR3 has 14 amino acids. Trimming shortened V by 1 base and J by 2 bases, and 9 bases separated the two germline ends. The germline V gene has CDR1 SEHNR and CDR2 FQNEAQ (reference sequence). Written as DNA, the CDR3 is TGTGCCAGCAGCTTAGTGGATAGCCCCTACGAGCAGTACTTC. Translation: CASSLVDSPYEQYF.

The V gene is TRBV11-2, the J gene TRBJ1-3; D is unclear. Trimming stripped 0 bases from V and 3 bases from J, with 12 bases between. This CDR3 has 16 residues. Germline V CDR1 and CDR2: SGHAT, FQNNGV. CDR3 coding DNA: TGTGCCAGCAGCTTAGATACGACCGGGGTTGGAAACACCATATATTTT. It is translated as CASSLDTTGVGNTIYF.

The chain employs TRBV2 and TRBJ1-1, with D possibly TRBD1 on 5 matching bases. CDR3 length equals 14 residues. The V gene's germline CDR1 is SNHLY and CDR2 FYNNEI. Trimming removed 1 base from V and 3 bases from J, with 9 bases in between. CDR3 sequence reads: CASSEGGVDTEAFF. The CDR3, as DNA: TGTGCCAGCAGTGAAGGGGGGGTGGACACTGAAGCTTTCTTT.

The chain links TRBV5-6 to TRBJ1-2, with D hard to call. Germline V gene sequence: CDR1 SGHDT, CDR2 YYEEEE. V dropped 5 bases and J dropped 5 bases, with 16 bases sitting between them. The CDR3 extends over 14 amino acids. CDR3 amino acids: CASSPGLASYGYTF. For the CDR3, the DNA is TGTGCCAGCAGTCCTGGACTAGCTTCGTATGGCTACACCTTC.

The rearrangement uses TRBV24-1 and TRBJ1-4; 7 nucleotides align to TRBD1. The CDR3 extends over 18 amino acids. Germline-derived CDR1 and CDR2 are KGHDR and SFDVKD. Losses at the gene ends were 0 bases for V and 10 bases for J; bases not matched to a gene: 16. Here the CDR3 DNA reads TGTGCCACCAGTGATTTGCCCCGAGGGGGCGCGCCGCCCTCAAAACTGTTTTTT. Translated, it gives CATSDLPRGGAPPSKLFF.

CDR3 nucleotides: TGTGCCAGCTCACTACCGCTAGCGGGGCAGTACTTC. Translation: CASSLPLAGQYF. This chain joins TRBV18 and TRBJ2-5; 9 bases line up with TRBD2. Per the germline V gene, CDR1 is KGHSH and CDR2 is LQKENI. Trimming cost V 4 bases and J 11 bases; bases outside gene matches: 5. CDR3 length equals 12 residues. The full variable domain, its missing parts supplied by reference TRBV18 and TRBJ2-5, is NAGVMQNPRHLVRRRGQEARLRCSPMKGHSHVYWYRQLPEEGLKFMVYLQKENIIDESGMPKERFSAEFPKEGPSILRIQQVVRGDSAAYFCASSLPLAGQYFGPGTRLLVL.

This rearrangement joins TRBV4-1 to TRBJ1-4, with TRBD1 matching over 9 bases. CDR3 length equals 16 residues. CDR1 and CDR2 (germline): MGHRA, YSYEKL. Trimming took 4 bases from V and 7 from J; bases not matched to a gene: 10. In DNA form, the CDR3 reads TGCGCCAGCAGCCTGGACCCGGGACAGGGCACTGAAAAACTGTTTTTT. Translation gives CASSLDPGQGTEKLFF.

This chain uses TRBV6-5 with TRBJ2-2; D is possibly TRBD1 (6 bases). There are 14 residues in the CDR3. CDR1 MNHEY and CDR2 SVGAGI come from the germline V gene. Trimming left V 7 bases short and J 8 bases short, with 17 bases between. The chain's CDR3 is CASTELDSMGELFF. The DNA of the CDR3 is TGTGCCAGCACCGAACTGGACAGTATGGGGGAGCTGTTTTTT.